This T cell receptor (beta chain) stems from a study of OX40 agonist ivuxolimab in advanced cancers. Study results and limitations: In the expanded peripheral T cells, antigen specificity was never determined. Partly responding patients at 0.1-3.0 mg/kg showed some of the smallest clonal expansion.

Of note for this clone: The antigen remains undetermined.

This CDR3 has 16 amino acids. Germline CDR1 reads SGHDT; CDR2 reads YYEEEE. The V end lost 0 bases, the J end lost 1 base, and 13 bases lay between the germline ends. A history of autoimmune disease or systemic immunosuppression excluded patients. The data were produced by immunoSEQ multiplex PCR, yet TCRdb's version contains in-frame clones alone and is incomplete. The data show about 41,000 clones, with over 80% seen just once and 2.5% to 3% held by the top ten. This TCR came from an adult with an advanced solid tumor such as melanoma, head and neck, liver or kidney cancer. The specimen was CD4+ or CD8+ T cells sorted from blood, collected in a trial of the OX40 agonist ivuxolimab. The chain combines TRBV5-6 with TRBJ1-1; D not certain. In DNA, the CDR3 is TGTGCCAGCAGCTTGGGAGGGTCGACGGGGAACACTGAAGCTTTCTTT. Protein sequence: CASSLGGSTGNTEAFF. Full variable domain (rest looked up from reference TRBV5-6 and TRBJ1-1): DAGVTQSPTHLIKTRGQQVTLRCSPKSGHDTVSWYQQALGQGPQFIFQYYEEEERQRGNFPDRFSGHQFPNYSSELNVNALLLGDSALYLCASSLGGSTGNTEAFFGQGTRLTVV.